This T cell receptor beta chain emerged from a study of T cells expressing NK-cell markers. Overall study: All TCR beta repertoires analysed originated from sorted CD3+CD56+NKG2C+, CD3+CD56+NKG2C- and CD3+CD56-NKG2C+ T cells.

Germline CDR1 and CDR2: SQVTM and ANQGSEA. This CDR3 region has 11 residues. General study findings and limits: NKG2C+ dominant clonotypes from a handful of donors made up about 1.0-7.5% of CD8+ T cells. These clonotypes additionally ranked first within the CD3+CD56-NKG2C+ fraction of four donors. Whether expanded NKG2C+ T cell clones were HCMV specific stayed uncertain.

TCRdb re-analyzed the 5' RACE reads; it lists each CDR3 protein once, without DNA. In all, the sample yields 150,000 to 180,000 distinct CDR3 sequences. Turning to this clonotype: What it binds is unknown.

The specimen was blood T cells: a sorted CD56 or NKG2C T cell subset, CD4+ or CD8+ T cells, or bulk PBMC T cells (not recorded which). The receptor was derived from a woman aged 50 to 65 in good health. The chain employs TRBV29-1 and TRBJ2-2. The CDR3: CSVVGAGELFF.